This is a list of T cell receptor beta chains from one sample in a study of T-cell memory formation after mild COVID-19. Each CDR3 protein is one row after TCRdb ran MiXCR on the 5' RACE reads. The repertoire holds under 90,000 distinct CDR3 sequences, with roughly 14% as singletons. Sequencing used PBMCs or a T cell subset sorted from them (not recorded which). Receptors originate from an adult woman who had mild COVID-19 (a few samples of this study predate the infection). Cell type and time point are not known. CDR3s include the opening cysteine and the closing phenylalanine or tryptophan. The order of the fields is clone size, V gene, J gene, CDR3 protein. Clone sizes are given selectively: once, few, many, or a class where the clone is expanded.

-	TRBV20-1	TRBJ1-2	CSARDLTEANYGYTF
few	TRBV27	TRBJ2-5	CASSLSIRTVQETQYF
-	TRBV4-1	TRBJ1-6	CASSQERAGSNSPLHF
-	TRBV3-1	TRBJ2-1	CASSVRPAGTSGHSSYNEQFF
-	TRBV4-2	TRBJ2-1	CASSQDRGLPLGEQFF
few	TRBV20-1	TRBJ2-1	CSARGIASGGSSSYNEQFF
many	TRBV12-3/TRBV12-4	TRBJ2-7	CASSLDGPYEQYF
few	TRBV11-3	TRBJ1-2	CASSFLAGRDGYTF
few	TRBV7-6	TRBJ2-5	CASSSSETQYF
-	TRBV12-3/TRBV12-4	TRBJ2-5	CASRLSSGSGETQYF
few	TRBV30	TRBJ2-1	CAWSGSREQFF
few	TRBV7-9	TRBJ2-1	CASSLETGGPYNEQFF
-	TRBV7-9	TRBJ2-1	CASSTQRTISYNEQFF
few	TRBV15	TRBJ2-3	CATSSWRSSTDTQYF
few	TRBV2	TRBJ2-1	CASSDPGTPLSYNEQFF
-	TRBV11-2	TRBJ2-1	CASSPPLAGRDEQFF